This T cell receptor beta chain was identified during a study of OX40 agonist ivuxolimab in advanced cancers. With respect to this clone: As yet, its antigen is unknown.

The repertoire was sequenced with immunoSEQ multiplex PCR; TCRdb's copy has only in-frame clones and lacks some. The sample consists of around 84,000 clones, about 93% of them appearing once. Prior autoimmune disease or systemic immunosuppression barred patients. Broader study findings: Undetermined was the antigen specificity of the expanded peripheral T cells.

This material consisted of CD4+ or CD8+ T cells sorted from blood, taken in a trial of the OX40 agonist ivuxolimab. The receptor's source is an adult with an advanced solid tumor such as melanoma, head and neck, liver or kidney cancer.

The CDR3 loop reads CASSPTGANNQPQHF. Written as DNA, the CDR3 is TGTGCCAGTAGTCCGACAGGGGCGAACAATCAGCCCCAGCATTTT. V usage is TRBV19 and J usage is TRBJ1-5; 8 bases align to TRBD1. The CDR3 covers 15 residues. With 5 bases clipped from V and 3 bases from J, the junction kept 6 bases outside the gene matches. Per the germline V gene, CDR1 is LNHDA and CDR2 is SQIVND (reference sequence). The full variable domain, in which reference TRBV19 and TRBJ1-5 provide the parts outside the CDR3, is DGGITQSPKYLFRKEGQNVTLSCEQNLNHDAMYWYRQDPGQGLRLIYYSQIVNDFQKGDIAEGYSVSREKKESFPLTVTSAQKNPTAFYLCASSPTGANNQPQHFGDGTRLSIL.